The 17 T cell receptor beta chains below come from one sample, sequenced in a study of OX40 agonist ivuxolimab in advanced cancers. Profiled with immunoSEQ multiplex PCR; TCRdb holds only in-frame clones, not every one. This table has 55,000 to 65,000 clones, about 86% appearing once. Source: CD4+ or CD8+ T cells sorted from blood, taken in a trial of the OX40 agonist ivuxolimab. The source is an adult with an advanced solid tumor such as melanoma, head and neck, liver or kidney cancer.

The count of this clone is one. The DNA for the CDR3 is TGTGCCAGCAGCCCCAGGACAGGGGGCGCTGGGGCCAACGTCCTGACTTTC. This encodes CASSPRTGGAGANVLTF. The J gene is TRBJ2-6, the V gene TRBV11-3; 11 bases align to TRBD1. The CDR3 loop spans 17 amino acids. Germline loops: CDR1 SGHNT, CDR2 YENEEA. V lost 5 bases and J lost 2; bases outside the gene matches: 5.

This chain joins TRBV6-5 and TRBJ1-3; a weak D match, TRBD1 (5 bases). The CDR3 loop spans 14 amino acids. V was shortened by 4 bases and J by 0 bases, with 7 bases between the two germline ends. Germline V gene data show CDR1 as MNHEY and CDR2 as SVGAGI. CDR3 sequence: CASSSGGSGNTIYF. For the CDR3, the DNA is TGTGCCAGCAGTTCCGGGGGCTCTGGAAACACCATATATTTT.

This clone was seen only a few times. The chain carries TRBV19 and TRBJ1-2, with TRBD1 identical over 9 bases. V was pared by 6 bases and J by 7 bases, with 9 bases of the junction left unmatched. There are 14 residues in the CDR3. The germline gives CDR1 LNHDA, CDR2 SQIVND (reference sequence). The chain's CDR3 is CASRPSGQGSGYTF. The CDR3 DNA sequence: TGTGCCAGTAGACCCTCGGGACAGGGAAGTGGCTACACCTTC.

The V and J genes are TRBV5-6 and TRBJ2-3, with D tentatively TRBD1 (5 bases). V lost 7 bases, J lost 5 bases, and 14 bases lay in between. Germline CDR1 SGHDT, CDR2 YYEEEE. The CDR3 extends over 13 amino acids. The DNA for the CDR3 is TGTGCCAGCTTCGGACAAGTCTTAGATACGCAGTATTTT. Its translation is CASFGQVLDTQYF.

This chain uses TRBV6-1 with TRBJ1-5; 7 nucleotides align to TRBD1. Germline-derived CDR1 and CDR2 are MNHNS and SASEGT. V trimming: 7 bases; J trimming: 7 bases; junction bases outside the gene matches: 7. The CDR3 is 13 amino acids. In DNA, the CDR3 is TGTGCCAGCACCTTAGACAGGGTACAGCCCCAGCATTTT. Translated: CASTLDRVQPQHF.

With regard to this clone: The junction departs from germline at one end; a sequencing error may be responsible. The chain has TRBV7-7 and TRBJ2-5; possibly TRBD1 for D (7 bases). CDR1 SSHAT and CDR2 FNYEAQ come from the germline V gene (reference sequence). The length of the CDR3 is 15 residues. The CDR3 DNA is TGTGCTAGCAGCTTAGGAGGGGGCTCAGGCGAGACCCAGTACTTC. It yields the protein CASSLGGGSGETQYF.

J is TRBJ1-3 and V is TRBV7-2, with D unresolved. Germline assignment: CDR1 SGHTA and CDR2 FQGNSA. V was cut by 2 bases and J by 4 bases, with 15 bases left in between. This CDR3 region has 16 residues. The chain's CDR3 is CASSLSLSSIGNTIYF. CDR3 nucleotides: TGTGCCAGCAGCTTATCCCTCTCTTCCATCGGAAACACCATATATTTT.

CDR3 in amino acids: CASSQGGFYGYTF. CDR3 coding DNA: TGTGCCAGCAGCCAGGGGGGTTTCTATGGCTACACCTTC. V usage is TRBV5-5 and J usage is TRBJ1-2, with 7 bases lining up with TRBD1. Germline CDR1 SGHKS, CDR2 YYEKEE (reference sequence). The V gene end was trimmed by 4 bases and the J gene end by 4 bases; junction bases not matched to a gene: 4. The CDR3 contains 13 residues.

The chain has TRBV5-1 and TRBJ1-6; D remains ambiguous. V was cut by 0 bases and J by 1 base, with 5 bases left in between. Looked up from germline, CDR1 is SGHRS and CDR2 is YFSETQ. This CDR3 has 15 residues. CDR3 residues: CASSLGSSYNSPLHF. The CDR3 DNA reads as TGCGCCAGCAGCTTGGGGAGTTCCTATAATTCACCCCTCCACTTT.

CDR3 amino acids: CASSPERLGEKLFF. DNA for the CDR3: TGCGCCAGCAGCCCTGAAAGACTGGGGGAAAAACTGTTTTTT. The chain links TRBV5-1 to TRBJ1-4, with D unclear. Looked up from germline, CDR1 is SGHRS and CDR2 is YFSETQ. The length of the CDR3 is 14 residues. The ends were cut back, 4 bases at V and 8 bases at J, with 15 bases in the middle.

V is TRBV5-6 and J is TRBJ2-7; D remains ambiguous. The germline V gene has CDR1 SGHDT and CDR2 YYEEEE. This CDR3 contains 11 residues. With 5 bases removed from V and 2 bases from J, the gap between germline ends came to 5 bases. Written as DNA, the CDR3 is TGTGCCAGCAGTCAGACCTACGAGCAGTACTTC. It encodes CASSQTYEQYF.

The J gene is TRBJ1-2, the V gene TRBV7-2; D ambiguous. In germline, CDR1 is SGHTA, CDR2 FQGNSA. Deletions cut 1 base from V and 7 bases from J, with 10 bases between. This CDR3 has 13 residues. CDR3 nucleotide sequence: TGTGCCAGCAGCTTAGAGGGATTTTTTGGCTACACCTTC. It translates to CASSLEGFFGYTF. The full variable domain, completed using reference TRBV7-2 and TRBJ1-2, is GAGVSQSPSNKVTEKGKDVELRCDPISGHTALYWYRQSLGQGLEFLIYFQGNSAPDKSGLPSDRFSAERTGGSVSTLTIQRTQQEDSAVYLCASSLEGFFGYTFGSGTRLTVV.

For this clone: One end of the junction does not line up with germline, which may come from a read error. Here the CDR3 reads CASSQGGWSLHF. CDR3 coding DNA: TGTGCCAGCAGTCAAGGGGGTTGGTCCCTCCACTTT. This chain uses TRBV14 with TRBJ1-6; weak D call: TRBD1 (6 bases). In germline, CDR1 is SGHDN, CDR2 FVKESK. The CDR3 covers 12 residues.

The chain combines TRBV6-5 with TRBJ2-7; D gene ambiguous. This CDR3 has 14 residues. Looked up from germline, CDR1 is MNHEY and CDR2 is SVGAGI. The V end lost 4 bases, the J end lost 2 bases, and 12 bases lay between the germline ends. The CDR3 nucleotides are TGTGCCAGCAGTTTCGACCAGCCCCCCTACGAGCAGTACTTC. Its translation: CASSFDQPPYEQYF.

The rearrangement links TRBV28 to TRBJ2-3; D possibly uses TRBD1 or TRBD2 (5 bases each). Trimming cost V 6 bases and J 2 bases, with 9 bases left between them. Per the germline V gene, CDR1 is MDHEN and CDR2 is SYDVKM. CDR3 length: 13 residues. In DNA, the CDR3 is TGTGCCAGCAGAGTAGGGACCACAGATACGCAGTATTTT. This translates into CASRVGTTDTQYF.

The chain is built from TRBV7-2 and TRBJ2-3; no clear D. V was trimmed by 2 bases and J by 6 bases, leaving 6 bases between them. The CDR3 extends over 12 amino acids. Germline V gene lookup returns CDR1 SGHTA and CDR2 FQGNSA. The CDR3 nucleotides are TGTGCCAGCAGCTTAAACTCGGATACGCAGTATTTT. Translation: CASSLNSDTQYF.

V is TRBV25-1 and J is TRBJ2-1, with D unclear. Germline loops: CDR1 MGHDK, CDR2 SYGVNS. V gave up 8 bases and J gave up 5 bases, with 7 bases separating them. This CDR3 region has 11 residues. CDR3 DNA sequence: TGTGCCAGCTCTGAGAACAATGAGCAGTTCTTC. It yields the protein CASSENNEQFF.